Listed below are T cell receptor beta chains from one sample, sequenced in a study of blood T cell repertoires in COVID-19. Method: immunoSEQ multiplex PCR; TCRdb's copy keeps in-frame clones and lacks some. The sample holds 30,000 to 40,000 clones, approximately 89% seen once. Sequenced: peripheral blood. These receptors came from a man in his sixties with active or convalescent COVID-19. Both conserved end residues are trimmed from each CDR3.

V gene	CDR3 length	CDR3 protein
TRBV18	11	ASFTYVNTEAF
TRBV27	13	ASTKTPPGYNEQF
TRBV7-6	16	ASSLLENTRVGTDTQY
TRBV21-1	14	ASGQGLGGATETQY
TRBV9	15	ASSALGRRAVTDTQY
TRBV12-3/TRBV12-4	11	ASSLTMGETQY
TRBV6-5	12	ASRRTGGQEKLF
TRBV7-2	11	ASSRDRNTEAF
TRBV6-6	14	ASSPGTGGGSTEAF
TRBV11-3	12	ASSPYHQYNEQF
TRBV7-2	16	ASSPTGGGLVVQETQY
TRBV7-9	12	ASSPSLMNTEAF
TRBV15	12	ATRLLERNTEAF
TRBV19	12	ASNPNRVDQPQH
TRBV3-1/TRBV3-2	10	ASSQTDYGYT
TRBV11-1	13	ASSSLTGGGTEAF
TRBV3-1/TRBV3-2	13	ASRAPGQNNSPLH
TRBV28	16	ASSYGRLGSSYNSPLH
TRBV4-1	14	ASSQDSSSSDNEQF
TRBV11-3	12	AVARGSSYNEQF
TRBV30	10	AWSVSGVGAF
TRBV7-2	12	ASSGGLSTDTQY
TRBV27	14	ASSFTSGSPTGELF
TRBV4-1	17	ASSPALGAGGTSTDTQY
TRBV19	13	ASSRQTGANYGYT
TRBV19	12	ASSPGTGSQPQH
TRBV24-1	14	ATSHHHTSGLETQY
TRBV29-1	13	SAPAGTGHYNEQF
TRBV5-1	14	ASSPQPGYDSYGYT
TRBV18	11	ASSPSRDTEAF
TRBV2	10	ASRGQDYGYT
TRBV4-2	15	ASSPNPGTSAPDTQY
TRBV6-5	13	ASKWTDQMNTEAF
TRBV12-5	12	ARGPGGGDNEQF
TRBV2	14	ASRETPQGANEKLF
TRBV24-1	14	ATSGGVAGGLGEQF
TRBV5-6	14	ASSPKPTATNEKLF
TRBV28	14	ASSFGGAGGNQPQH
TRBV19	13	ASSIDGAGYNEQF
TRBV24-1	14	ATSDPTGGASDTQY
TRBV5-1	12	ASRRETWHNEQF
TRBV24-1	13	ATSDLRGSTDTQY
TRBV3-1/TRBV3-2	11	ASSQDTGQPQH